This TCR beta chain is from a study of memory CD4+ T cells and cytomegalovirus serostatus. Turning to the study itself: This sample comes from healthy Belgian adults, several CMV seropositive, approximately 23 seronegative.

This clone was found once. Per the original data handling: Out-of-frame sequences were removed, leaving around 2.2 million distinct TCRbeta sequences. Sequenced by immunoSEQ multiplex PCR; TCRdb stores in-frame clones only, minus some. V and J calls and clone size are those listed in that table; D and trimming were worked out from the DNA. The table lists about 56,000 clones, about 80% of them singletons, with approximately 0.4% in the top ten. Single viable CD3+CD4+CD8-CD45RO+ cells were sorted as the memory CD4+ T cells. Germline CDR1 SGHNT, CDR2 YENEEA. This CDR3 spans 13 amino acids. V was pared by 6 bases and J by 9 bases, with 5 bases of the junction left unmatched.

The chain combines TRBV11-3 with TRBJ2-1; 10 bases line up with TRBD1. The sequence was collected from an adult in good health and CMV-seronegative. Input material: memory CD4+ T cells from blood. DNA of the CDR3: TGTGCCAGCAGTGGGACAGGGGTGCTTGAGCAGTTCTTC. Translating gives CASSGTGVLEQFF. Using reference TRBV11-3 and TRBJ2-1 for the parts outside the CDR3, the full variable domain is EAGVVQSPRYKIIEKKQPVAFWCNPISGHNTLYWYLQNLGQGPELLIRYENEEAVDDSQLPKDRFSAERLKGVDSTLKIQPAELGDSAVYLCASSGTGVLEQFFGPGTRLTVL.